This record covers a single T cell receptor (beta chain). Its antigen is unidentified. This entry belongs to a study of cytomegalovirus exposure and HLA in healthy donors. Clones were sequenced by immunoSEQ multiplex PCR, and TCRdb holds only the in-frame ones, with some missing. The repertoire has 97,000 or so clones, roughly 85% of them found once; the top ten carry roughly 3.7%. Overall study results and limits: In vitro, three CMV-associated chains proved specific for CMV antigens.

The V segment lost 4 bases and the J segment 3 bases; nucleotides outside the gene matches: 0. CDR1 SQVTM and CDR2 ANQGSEA come from the germline V gene. The CDR3 length is 12 residues. While the first cohort had some 700 subjects, the donors belonged to the separate validation cohort of about 120 subjects. This receptor was taken from a woman aged 30 to 39 in good health and CMV-seronegative. This chain joins TRBV29-1 and TRBJ1-2, with 9 positions matching TRBD1. The sample comprised PBMCs. CDR3 sequence: CSVGQGDYGYTF. The CDR3 nucleotides are TGCAGCGTTGGACAGGGGGACTATGGCTACACCTTC.